A selection of T cell receptor beta chains follows, all from one sample in a study of cytomegalovirus exposure and HLA in healthy donors. Assay: immunoSEQ multiplex PCR; the TCRdb copy retains only in-frame clones and omits some. The table shows 55,000 to 65,000 clones, with approximately 88% occurring only once. The sequenced sample was PBMCs. These receptors came from a young man in good health and CMV-seropositive. CDR3s include the opening cysteine and the closing phenylalanine or tryptophan. A D gene is named only where the DNA matches it firmly. Expanded clones are given a class, and other clones once, few, many or no size at all.

D gene: TRBD2
J gene: TRBJ2-1
CDR3 length: 13
V gene: TRBV5-1
clone size: NA
CDR3 protein: CASSWTSSSEQFF
CDR3 DNA: TGCGCCAGCAGCTGGACTAGCAGTAGTGAGCAGTTCTTC

D gene: TRBD1
J gene: TRBJ2-1
CDR3 length: 12
V gene: TRBV7-9
clone size: NA
CDR3 protein: CACRTGDNEQFF
CDR3 DNA: TGTGCCTGTAGGACAGGGGACAATGAGCAGTTCTTC

D gene: NA
J gene: TRBJ1-1
CDR3 length: 14
V gene: TRBV11-3
clone size: NA
CDR3 protein: CASSLGGINTEAFF
CDR3 DNA: TGTGCCAGCAGCTTAGGAGGGATAAACACTGAAGCTTTCTTT

D gene: NA
J gene: TRBJ2-1
CDR3 length: 13
V gene: TRBV28
clone size: NA
CDR3 protein: CASSLAGISEQFF
CDR3 DNA: TGTGCCAGCAGTTTAGCGGGGATTAGTGAGCAGTTCTTC

D gene: NA
J gene: TRBJ2-2
CDR3 length: 16
V gene: TRBV11-2
clone size: NA
CDR3 protein: CASSHNPQVNTGELFF
CDR3 DNA: TGTGCCAGCAGCCACAACCCACAGGTTAACACCGGGGAGCTGTTTTTT

D gene: TRBD2
J gene: TRBJ2-2
CDR3 length: 16
V gene: TRBV29-1
clone size: NA
CDR3 protein: CSVASGSGEGTGELFF
CDR3 DNA: TGCAGCGTTGCTAGCGGGAGCGGGGAGGGGACCGGGGAGCTGTTTTTT

D gene: NA
J gene: TRBJ2-1
CDR3 length: 11
V gene: TRBV7-9
clone size: NA
CDR3 protein: CASSRYNEQFF
CDR3 DNA: TGTGCCAGCAGCCGTTACAATGAGCAGTTCTTC

D gene: NA
J gene: TRBJ1-5
CDR3 length: 12
V gene: TRBV29-1
clone size: NA
CDR3 protein: CSVAGTGQPQHF
CDR3 DNA: TGCAGCGTTGCGGGTACAGGTCAGCCCCAGCATTTT

D gene: NA
J gene: TRBJ2-3
CDR3 length: 17
V gene: TRBV11-2
clone size: NA
CDR3 protein: CASSLEVALYPPDTQYF
CDR3 DNA: TGTGCCAGCAGCTTAGAGGTAGCCCTTTACCCCCCAGATACGCAGTATTTT

D gene: NA
J gene: TRBJ1-4
CDR3 length: 15
V gene: TRBV6-5
clone size: NA
CDR3 protein: CASSYSGGTNEKLFF
CDR3 DNA: TGTGCCAGCAGTTACTCGGGGGGAACTAATGAAAAACTGTTTTTT

D gene: TRBD2
J gene: TRBJ2-5
CDR3 length: 15
V gene: TRBV5-1
clone size: NA
CDR3 protein: CASTSSGVSQETQYF
CDR3 DNA: TGCGCCAGCACGAGTAGCGGGGTGAGCCAAGAGACCCAGTACTTC

D gene: NA
J gene: TRBJ2-5
CDR3 length: 15
V gene: TRBV19
clone size: NA
CDR3 protein: CATSPERTGWETQYF
CDR3 DNA: TGTGCCACCTCCCCCGAGCGGACGGGCTGGGAGACCCAGTACTTC

D gene: TRBD2
J gene: TRBJ2-7
CDR3 length: 18
V gene: TRBV6-1
clone size: NA
CDR3 protein: CASSEARFSYSGAFEQYF
CDR3 DNA: TGTGCCAGCAGTGAAGCGAGGTTTTCGTACAGCGGGGCGTTCGAGCAGTACTTC

D gene: TRBD1
J gene: TRBJ1-5
CDR3 length: 14
V gene: TRBV19
clone size: NA
CDR3 protein: CASSGQGWNQPQHF
CDR3 DNA: TGTGCCAGTTCCGGACAGGGCTGGAATCAGCCCCAGCATTTT

D gene: NA
J gene: TRBJ1-5
CDR3 length: 15
V gene: TRBV6-5
clone size: NA
CDR3 protein: CASSRGRWSNQPQHF
CDR3 DNA: TGTGCCAGCAGTCGGGGTCGGTGGAGCAATCAGCCCCAGCATTTT

D gene: NA
J gene: TRBJ1-3
CDR3 length: 15
V gene: TRBV19
clone size: NA
CDR3 protein: CATPRQAGSGNTIYF
CDR3 DNA: TGTGCCACCCCTCGACAGGCTGGCTCTGGAAACACCATATATTTT

D gene: NA
J gene: TRBJ1-2
CDR3 length: 12
V gene: TRBV7-2
clone size: once
CDR3 protein: CASSGQYDGYTF
CDR3 DNA: TGTGCCAGCAGTGGCCAGTACGATGGCTACACCTTC

D gene: NA
J gene: TRBJ1-6
CDR3 length: 15
V gene: TRBV6-1
clone size: NA
CDR3 protein: CASSGPGSYNSPLHF
CDR3 DNA: TGTGCCAGCAGTGGGCCGGGTTCCTATAATTCACCCCTCCACTTT

D gene: NA
J gene: TRBJ2-7
CDR3 length: 14
V gene: TRBV7-2
clone size: NA
CDR3 protein: CASRPTRVSYEQYF
CDR3 DNA: TGTGCCAGCAGGCCGACTAGGGTCTCCTACGAGCAGTACTTC

D gene: NA
J gene: TRBJ1-1
CDR3 length: 11
V gene: TRBV6-5
clone size: NA
CDR3 protein: CASRLNTEAFF
CDR3 DNA: TGTGCCAGCAGGCTAAACACTGAAGCTTTCTTT

D gene: NA
J gene: TRBJ2-5
CDR3 length: 13
V gene: TRBV5-1
clone size: once
CDR3 protein: CASRGTGQETQYF
CDR3 DNA: TGCGCCAGCAGAGGGACTGGACAAGAGACCCAGTACTTC

D gene: NA
J gene: TRBJ1-3
CDR3 length: 14
V gene: TRBV7-8
clone size: NA
CDR3 protein: CASDSGVSGNTIYF
CDR3 DNA: TGTGCCAGCGACTCAGGGGTCTCTGGAAACACCATATATTTT

D gene: NA
J gene: TRBJ2-7
CDR3 length: 13
V gene: TRBV28
clone size: NA
CDR3 protein: CASSLKYFYEQYF
CDR3 DNA: TGTGCCAGCAGTTTAAAATATTTTTACGAGCAGTACTTC

D gene: NA
J gene: TRBJ1-1
CDR3 length: 13
V gene: TRBV19
clone size: NA
CDR3 protein: CASSIEAPNEAFF
CDR3 DNA: TGTGCCAGTAGTATCGAGGCACCTAATGAAGCTTTCTTT

D gene: TRBD1
J gene: TRBJ1-3
CDR3 length: 14
V gene: TRBV28
clone size: NA
CDR3 protein: CASSERGPGNTIYF
CDR3 DNA: TGTGCCAGCAGTGAGAGGGGGCCTGGAAACACCATATATTTT

D gene: NA
J gene: TRBJ2-7
CDR3 length: 15
V gene: TRBV14
clone size: NA
CDR3 protein: CASSQETGSSYEQYF
CDR3 DNA: TGTGCCAGCAGCCAAGAAACGGGGTCCTCCTACGAGCAGTACTTC

D gene: NA
J gene: TRBJ2-7
CDR3 length: 13
V gene: TRBV5-1
clone size: NA
CDR3 protein: CASSLLEPYEQYF
CDR3 DNA: TGCGCCAGCAGCTTACTAGAGCCCTACGAGCAGTACTTC

D gene: NA
J gene: TRBJ1-1
CDR3 length: 15
V gene: TRBV5-4
clone size: NA
CDR3 protein: CASSFGQFMNTEAFF
CDR3 DNA: TGTGCCAGCAGCTTTGGACAGTTCATGAACACTGAAGCTTTCTTT

D gene: NA
J gene: TRBJ1-4
CDR3 length: 14
V gene: TRBV7-9
clone size: NA
CDR3 protein: CASSLAGAGEKLFF
CDR3 DNA: TGTGCCAGCAGCTTAGCAGGGGCTGGAGAAAAACTGTTTTTT

D gene: NA
J gene: TRBJ1-2
CDR3 length: 13
V gene: TRBV19
clone size: once
CDR3 protein: CASTPGTHYGYTF
CDR3 DNA: TGTGCCAGTACCCCCGGGACTCACTATGGCTACACCTTC

D gene: NA
J gene: TRBJ1-1
CDR3 length: 13
V gene: TRBV7-3
clone size: NA
CDR3 protein: CASSLTLNTEAFF
CDR3 DNA: TGTGCCAGCAGCTTAACCCTCAACACTGAAGCTTTCTTT

D gene: NA
J gene: TRBJ2-1
CDR3 length: 15
V gene: TRBV23-1
clone size: few
CDR3 protein: CASSRDCGPYNEQFF
CDR3 DNA: TGCGCCAGCAGCCGGGACTGCGGTCCCTACAATGAGCAGTTCTTC

D gene: TRBD2
J gene: TRBJ2-3
CDR3 length: 19
V gene: TRBV9
clone size: NA
CDR3 protein: CASSVFRSRVAGGPDTQYF
CDR3 DNA: TGTGCCAGCAGCGTGTTCCGGTCCAGGGTCGCGGGAGGGCCCGATACGCAGTATTTT

D gene: NA
J gene: TRBJ1-5
CDR3 length: 13
V gene: TRBV30
clone size: once
CDR3 protein: CAWSTTGNQPQHF
CDR3 DNA: TGTGCCTGGAGTACGACAGGCAATCAGCCCCAGCATTTT

D gene: NA
J gene: TRBJ1-2
CDR3 length: 13
V gene: TRBV6-6
clone size: NA
CDR3 protein: CASSPTGTYGYTF
CDR3 DNA: TGTGCCAGCAGTCCGACAGGAACCTATGGCTACACCTTC

D gene: NA
J gene: TRBJ1-1
CDR3 length: 14
V gene: TRBV10-3
clone size: NA
CDR3 protein: CAISSGGGTERAFF
CDR3 DNA: TGTGCCATCAGCTCCGGAGGCGGGACGGAAAGAGCTTTCTTT

D gene: NA
J gene: TRBJ2-1
CDR3 length: 14
V gene: TRBV6-5
clone size: NA
CDR3 protein: CASRSTSSYNEQFF
CDR3 DNA: TGTGCCAGCAGATCCACTAGCTCCTACAATGAGCAGTTCTTC

D gene: NA
J gene: TRBJ1-1
CDR3 length: 15
V gene: TRBV18
clone size: once
CDR3 protein: CASSPPAGTNTEAFF
CDR3 DNA: TGTGCCAGCTCACCACCAGCGGGGACGAACACTGAAGCTTTCTTT

D gene: NA
J gene: TRBJ2-3
CDR3 length: 13
V gene: TRBV5-1
clone size: NA
CDR3 protein: CASTTSGTDTQYF
CDR3 DNA: TGCGCCAGCACTACTTCGGGCACAGATACGCAGTATTTT

D gene: TRBD2
J gene: TRBJ2-4
CDR3 length: 19
V gene: TRBV4-1
clone size: NA
CDR3 protein: CASSQYIGTSGSTKNIQYF
CDR3 DNA: TGCGCCAGCAGCCAATACATTGGGACTAGCGGGAGCACCAAAAACATTCAGTACTTC

D gene: TRBD1
J gene: TRBJ2-1
CDR3 length: 17
V gene: TRBV11-2
clone size: NA
CDR3 protein: CASSLQGQGGSYNEQFF
CDR3 DNA: TGTGCCAGCAGCCTGCAGGGACAGGGGGGTTCGTACAATGAGCAGTTCTTC

D gene: TRBD2
J gene: TRBJ2-7
CDR3 length: 15
V gene: TRBV13
clone size: NA
CDR3 protein: CASTDLAGPSYEQYF
CDR3 DNA: TGTGCCAGCACCGACCTAGCGGGACCCTCCTACGAGCAGTACTTC

D gene: NA
J gene: TRBJ2-5
CDR3 length: 14
V gene: TRBV6-6
clone size: NA
CDR3 protein: CASSYRQGGETQYF
CDR3 DNA: TGTGCCAGCAGTTACCGACAGGGAGGCGAGACCCAGTACTTC

D gene: TRBD2
J gene: TRBJ2-3
CDR3 length: 15
V gene: TRBV7-8
clone size: NA
CDR3 protein: CASRLEGGTTDTQYF
CDR3 DNA: TGTGCCAGCAGGTTGGAGGGAGGGACCACAGATACGCAGTATTTT